The 13 T cell receptor beta chains below come from one sample, sequenced in a study of T-cell reconstitution after alpha-beta-depleted transplantation in children. Preparing the TCRbeta library involved the use of unique molecular identifiers. One entry per CDR3 protein, called by TCRdb with MiXCR from the PCR reads. The sample includes about 580,000 distinct CDR3 sequences, roughly 24% of them seen just once. Sample: PBMCs, mostly from graft donor cells, taken 360 days after TCRalphabeta/CD19-depleted stem cell transplant. Receptor source: a boy younger than two who had a stem cell transplant for acute myeloid leukemia, so the T cells may come from the graft donor.

The rearrangement links TRBV12-2 to TRBJ1-1. TRBV12-2 is labeled a pseudogene. This CDR3 is 20 amino acids long. The CDR3 bases are TGTGCAAGTCGCCCCAGATATAAGTCAGGGAGGGAGGCCTTGAACACTGAAGCTTTCTTT. Amino acid sequence: CASRPRYKSGREALNTEAFF.

The chain employs TRBV6-1 and TRBJ2-3; 8 nucleotides line up with TRBD2. CDR3 length equals 17 residues. Trimming removed 2 bases from V and 0 bases from J; junction bases left unmatched: 7. The germline CDR1 and CDR2 sequences are MNHNS and SASEGT. CDR3 sequence: CASSESDGGGSTDTQYF. The CDR3 bases are TGTGCCAGCAGTGAATCAGACGGCGGGGGGAGCACAGATACGCAGTATTTT.

On this clonotype: A read error may account for a junction end that differs from germline. The V call is TRBV20-1, the J call TRBJ2-3; the D gene could be TRBD1 or TRBD2 (6 bases each). The CDR3 spans 16 residues. The germline V gene encodes CDR1 DFQATT and CDR2 SNEGSKA (reference sequence). CDR3 in amino acids: CCARDGPGAGTDTQYF. CDR3 in DNA: TGCTGTGCTAGAGATGGGCCGGGGGCGGGCACAGATACGCAGTATTTT.

This clonotype was seen a few times. V and J are TRBV12-3 or TRBV12-4 and TRBJ2-7; the D gene is possibly TRBD1 (7 bases). This CDR3 comprises 13 residues. V lost 2 bases and J lost 6, with 11 bases in between. CDR3 DNA sequence: TGTGCCAGCAGTTTATTCCAGGGGGGCGAGCAGTACTTC. Amino acids: CASSLFQGGEQYF.

This clonotype was detected many times. The rearrangement uses TRBV20-1 and TRBJ2-1, with 8 bases fitting TRBD2. Germline V gene lookup returns CDR1 DFQATT and CDR2 SNEGSKA (reference sequence). The CDR3 is made up of 14 amino acids. V shed 2 bases, J shed 7 bases, and the junction held 7 bases outside the gene matches. The CDR3 bases are TGCAGTGCTAGATCGGGGGGGCCACGGAATGAGCAGTTCTTC. Its translation: CSARSGGPRNEQFF.

This clonotype was observed a handful of times. V usage is TRBV29-1 and J usage is TRBJ1-2; no firm D call. In germline, CDR1 is SQVTM, CDR2 ANQGSEA. Trimming took off 5 bases at V and 6 bases at J, with 10 bases between the two ends. The CDR3 runs to 11 residues. CDR3 coding DNA: TGCAGCGTTAGTATGTGGGATGGCTACACCTTC. Translated: CSVSMWDGYTF.

On this clonotype: At one end the junction does not follow the germline gene, possibly because of a read error. The chain couples TRBV15 to TRBJ1-4; TRBD1 is a possible D gene (5 bases). Germline CDR1 reads LNHNV; CDR2 reads YYDKDF (reference sequence). The CDR3 loop spans 17 amino acids. This CDR3 is CATSREAPRARNEKLFF. DNA of the CDR3: TGTGCCACCAGCCGAGAGGCCCCCAGGGCTCGTAATGAAAAACTGTTTTTT.

The rearrangement uses TRBV6-1 and TRBJ1-1, with 7 bases lining up with TRBD1. V trimming: 6 bases; J trimming: 1 base; junction bases outside the gene matches: 5. This CDR3 contains 14 residues. Germline V gene sequence: CDR1 MNHNS, CDR2 SASEGT. The DNA for the CDR3 is TGTGCCAGCAGCCCGGGACAGTGGAACACTGAAGCTTTCTTT. Its protein product is CASSPGQWNTEAFF.

The V gene is TRBV27, the J gene TRBJ2-6; D call uncertain. V lost 8 bases to trimming and J lost 2 bases, with 13 bases between them. Per germline, CDR1 MNHEY and CDR2 SMNVEV (reference sequence). This CDR3 comprises 15 residues. The CDR3 loop is CASRDTVPGANVLTF. CDR3 in DNA: TGTGCCAGCCGAGATACGGTCCCTGGGGCCAACGTCCTGACTTTC.

In its sample, this clonotype was seen many times. The V and J genes are TRBV5-1 and TRBJ2-3; no definite D call. Trimming removed 0 bases at V and 1 base at J, with 6 bases between. The CDR3 is made up of 14 amino acids. The germline V gene encodes CDR1 SGHRS and CDR2 YFSETQ. CDR3 nucleotides: TGCGCCAGCAGCTTGGCGGCAGGCACAGATACGCAGTATTTT. Protein product: CASSLAAGTDTQYF.

This clonotype was seen many times. The chain joins TRBV20-1 to TRBJ2-7; D is ambiguous. The CDR3 totals 11 residues. From germline, CDR1 is DFQATT and CDR2 SNEGSKA (reference sequence). Between the trimmed V and J ends, which lost 1 base and 4 bases, there was a span of 5 bases. The CDR3 DNA reads TGCAGTGCTAGAGTAGGGTACGAGCAGTACTTC. It is translated as CSARVGYEQYF.

This clonotype was counted many times. The V and J genes are TRBV6-1 and TRBJ1-1; tentatively, D is TRBD1 (5 bases). CDR1 MNHNS and CDR2 SASEGT come from the germline V gene. There are 13 residues in the CDR3. Trimming pared 6 bases from V and 2 bases from J, leaving 10 bases between. CDR3 amino acids: CASRTVYNTEAFF. CDR3 DNA sequence: TGTGCCAGCAGGACAGTTTACAACACTGAAGCTTTCTTT.

This clonotype showed up many times. The genes are TRBV6-1 and TRBJ1-5; D uncertain. In germline, CDR1 is MNHNS, CDR2 SASEGT. The CDR3 runs to 14 residues. V was trimmed by 6 bases and J by 1 base, leaving 10 bases between them. The CDR3 region has the DNA TGTGCCAGCAGGCCGGGTGGGAGCAATCAGCCCCAGCATTTT. This sequence encodes CASRPGGSNQPQHF.